This passage covers 8 T cell receptor beta chains from one sample sequenced in a study of cytomegalovirus exposure and HLA in healthy donors (dated by TCRdb to 2016 to 2017). The library was made by the immunoSEQ multiplex PCR assay. For the multiplex PCR, a mixture combining 60 forward primers for TCR Vbeta segments and 13 reverse primers for TCR Jbeta segments was used. TCRdb re-hosts the immuneACCESS table, in-frame sequences only. Its copies lack some clones; in the studies checked, an unresolved V gene accounts for under half of them, and the cause for the rest is not known. This sample's table carries 200,000 or so clones. About 0.74% of the sample is taken by the ten largest. Sequencing was performed on PBMCs. The receptors derive from a boy between 10 and 17 years old in good health and CMV-seronegative.

This chain joins TRBV9 and TRBJ2-3, with TRBD2 matching 12 bases. CDR1 SGDLS and CDR2 YYNGEE come from the germline V gene. The CDR3 length is 18 residues. The trim removed 0 bases at V and 3 bases at J, leaving 8 bases unmatched. This chain's CDR3 is CASSVGGRLAGVTDTQYF. CDR3 bases: TGTGCCAGCAGCGTAGGTGGACGACTAGCGGGGGTGACAGATACGCAGTATTTT.

This chain joins TRBV27 and TRBJ2-5; TRBD1 aligns across 7 bases. Per germline, CDR1 MNHEY and CDR2 SMNVEV (reference sequence). This CDR3 is built from 13 residues. The junction had 2 bases not matched to a gene; V was cut back by 3 bases and J by 4 bases. In nucleotides, the CDR3 is TGTGCCAGCAGTTTGAGGGACAGAGAGACCCAGTACTTC. This codes for CASSLRDRETQYF.

V gene TRBV7-9 combines with J gene TRBJ2-7, with 8 bases matching TRBD1. The CDR3 has 14 residues. After removal of 1 base from V and 4 bases from J, the junction contained 3 bases not matched to a gene. Looked up from germline, CDR1 is SEHNR and CDR2 is FQNEAQ (reference sequence). This CDR3 reads CASSLGQGAYEQYF. The DNA of the CDR3 is TGTGCCAGCAGCTTAGGGCAGGGGGCATACGAGCAGTACTTC. The complete variable domain, with remaining parts taken from reference TRBV7-9 and TRBJ2-7, reads DTGVSQNPRHKITKRGQNVTFRCDPISEHNRLYWYRQTLGQGPEFLTYFQNEAQLEKSRLLSDRFSAERPKGSFSTLEIQRTEQGDSAMYLCASSLGQGAYEQYFGPGTRLTVT.

The chain has TRBV29-1 and TRBJ2-1, with TRBD2 as a possible D gene (5 bases). Trimming took 1 base from V and 0 from J, leaving 10 bases between them. The CDR3 runs 15 residues. Germline V gives CDR1 SQVTM, CDR2 ANQGSEA. The CDR3 region is CSVEGTHSSYNEQFF. The CDR3 DNA follows: TGCAGCGTTGAAGGGACTCACAGCTCCTACAATGAGCAGTTCTTC.

This chain joins TRBV5-4 and TRBJ2-3, with D possibly matching TRBD1 (5 bases). Per germline, CDR1 SGHNT and CDR2 YYREEE (reference sequence). Trimming left V 0 bases short and J 3 bases short, with 11 bases between. This CDR3 has 15 residues. The CDR3 sequence: CASSLGVRETDTQYF. The CDR3 bases are TGTGCCAGCAGCTTGGGTGTCAGGGAAACAGATACGCAGTATTTT. The complete variable domain, with remaining parts taken from reference TRBV5-4 and TRBJ2-3, reads ETGVTQSPTHLIKTRGQQVTLRCSSQSGHNTVSWYQQALGQGPQFIFQYYREEENGRGNFPPRFSGLQFPNYSSELNVNALELDDSALYLCASSLGVRETDTQYFGPGTRLTVL.

The chain has TRBV5-1 and TRBJ1-2, with D maybe TRBD1 (6 bases). The CDR3 runs 15 residues. From germline, CDR1 is SGHRS and CDR2 YFSETQ. The V gene lost 1 base and the J gene lost 2 bases, with 12 bases spanning the gap. Here the CDR3 DNA reads TGCGCCAGCAGCTTGAATGAGGGGGGGAACTATGGCTACACCTTC. It encodes CASSLNEGGNYGYTF. Combining the CDR3 with reference TRBV5-1 and TRBJ1-2 gives the whole variable domain KAGVTQTPRYLIKTRGQQVTLSCSPISGHRSVSWYQQTPGQGLQFLFEYFSETQRNKGNFPGRFSGRQFSNSRSEMNVSTLELGDSALYLCASSLNEGGNYGYTFGSGTRLTVV.

This sequence joins TRBV4-3 and TRBJ2-1; 8 bases align to TRBD1. The CDR3 sequence is 15 residues long. Trimming took 1 base from V and 7 from J; bases not matched to a gene: 6. CDR1 LGHNA and CDR2 YSLEER come from the germline V gene. As DNA, the CDR3 is TGCGCCAGCAGCCAAGGGACAGGGAGTGAGAATGAGCAGTTCTTC. Amino acid sequence: CASSQGTGSENEQFF.

The chain uses TRBV7-2 and TRBJ2-7; D is unresolved. This CDR3 region has 12 residues. The germline V gene encodes CDR1 SGHTA and CDR2 FQGNSA. Trimming took off 3 bases at V and 3 bases at J, with 6 bases between the two ends. The CDR3 DNA is TGTGCCAGCAGCTTCCCGGGCTACGAGCAGTACTTC. Its protein product is CASSFPGYEQYF.